A selection of T cell receptor beta chains follows, all from one sample in a study of T cells in Graves' hyperthyroidism and ophthalmopathy. MiXCR, applied by TCRdb to the multiplex PCR reads, yields one record per CDR3 protein. Of about 530,000 distinct CDR3 sequences detected, 15% to 20% appear once; the ten largest clones hold roughly 18%. The specimen sequenced was blood. The receptors derive from a woman aged 18-30 years with Graves' ophthalmopathy. Each CDR3 is given with its conserved first and last residue. D genes are given only for firm matches. Rows may omit the clone size; those that give it use once, few, many or a size class.

v_call	j_call	clone_size	d_call	cdr3_nt	cdr3_aa
TRBV4-1	TRBJ2-5	-	-	TGCGCCAGCAGCCAAGGGGGAGCCTTCGGAGGCCAAGAGACCCAGTACTTC	CASSQGGAFGGQETQYF
TRBV24-1	TRBJ2-7	many	-	TGTGCCACCAGTGAGGGCAACTACGAGCAGTACTTC	CATSEGNYEQYF
TRBV7-2	TRBJ1-1	many	TRBD1	TGTGCCAGCAGCCCGACAGGGAGGGGAACTGAAGCTTTCTTT	CASSPTGRGTEAFF
TRBV6-1	TRBJ2-7	-	TRBD1	TGTGCCAGCAGTTACCGGGGACAGAACTACGAGCAGTACTTC	CASSYRGQNYEQYF
TRBV20-1	TRBJ1-6	many	-	TGCAGTGCTGGACTTCAGGGTTACGATTCACCCCTCCACTTT	CSAGLQGYDSPLHF
TRBV5-6	TRBJ2-5	few	-	TGTGCCAGCAGCTACAGGACTAAACAAGAGACCCAGTACTTC	CASSYRTKQETQYF
TRBV6-2/TRBV6-3	TRBJ2-7	many	-	TGTGCCAGCAGTTACATCTCCGGGGGCTCCTACGAGCAGTACTTC	CASSYISGGSYEQYF
TRBV7-8	TRBJ1-6	many	TRBD1	TGTGCCAGCAGTTCCCAACAGGGGAGGACCAATTCACCCCTCCACTTT	CASSSQQGRTNSPLHF
TRBV7-9	TRBJ1-1	-	-	TGTGCCAGCCGGTTGAGGGAAACTGAAGCTTTCTTT	CASRLRETEAFF
TRBV7-7	TRBJ2-1	many	TRBD1	TGTGCTAGCAGCGCGGGACAGGGTCCGTTCAATGAGCAGTTCTTC	CASSAGQGPFNEQFF
TRBV3-1	TRBJ2-3	many	-	TGTGCCAGCAGCCAAGATTTGCCCAGCACAGATACGCAGTATTTT	CASSQDLPSTDTQYF
TRBV5-6	TRBJ2-1	many	TRBD2	TGTGCCAGCAGCTTGGCAAGCGGGAGGGCCGCTGAGCAGTTCTTC	CASSLASGRAAEQFF
TRBV12-3/TRBV12-4	TRBJ1-6	-	-	TGTGCCAGCAGCCACGCGAATTCACCCCTCCACTTT	CASSHANSPLHF
TRBV2	TRBJ2-2	many	-	TGTGCCAGCAGTGTGTCGGACAGCCGAAAAGAGCTGTTTTTT	CASSVSDSRKELFF
TRBV24-1	TRBJ2-7	-	TRBD1	TGTGCCACCAGTGACATACAGGGGGGCACCTACGAGCAGTACTTC	CATSDIQGGTYEQYF
TRBV5-1	TRBJ2-7	-	-	TGCGCCAGCAGCCAGGAGGGGGAATCCTACGAGCAGTACTTC	CASSQEGESYEQYF
TRBV7-3	TRBJ2-3	few	-	TGTGCCAGCAGCTTAATCGGGGCTAGCACAGATACGCAGTATTTT	CASSLIGASTDTQYF
TRBV20-1	TRBJ2-3	many	-	TGCAGTGCTAGATCCGGGGTCTCCACAGATACGCAGTATTTT	CSARSGVSTDTQYF
TRBV4-1	TRBJ2-5	few	-	TGCGCCAGCAGCCAAAGCCGGGACCCAGGGGAGACCCAGTACTTC	CASSQSRDPGETQYF
TRBV13	TRBJ1-6	many	TRBD1	TGTGCCAGCAGCTCGCCCGGACAGGCTGGTTCACCCCTCCACTTT	CASSSPGQAGSPLHF
TRBV20-1	TRBJ2-3	many	-	TGCAGTGCCCCACTACGCTCTAGCACAGATACGCAGTATTTT	CSAPLRSSTDTQYF
TRBV7-6	TRBJ1-5	-	-	TGTGCCAGCAGCAAAGACGAGATCCAGCCCCAGCATTTT	CASSKDEIQPQHF
TRBV4-3	TRBJ1-6	few	-	TGCGCCAGCCATATAGAAGGGGGTGGGAATTCACCCCTCCACTTT	CASHIEGGGNSPLHF
TRBV20-1	TRBJ2-1	-	TRBD2	TGCAGTGCTAGAGGGCTAGCGGGGGGTTCGTACAATGAGCAGTCCTTC	CSARGLAGGSYNEQSF
TRBV2	TRBJ2-7	-	-	TGTGCCAGCAGTGAAGCGCTTCTGGACTTCGGGCAGTACTTC	CASSEALLDFGQYF
TRBV9	TRBJ2-7	few	TRBD1	TGTGCCGGTACGCACAGGCCCCCGGCCGGGACAGGGGTGTACGAGCAGTACTTC	CAGTHRPPAGTGVYEQYF
TRBV29-1	TRBJ1-3	-	TRBD1	TGCAGCGTTGACGGGGCTGGACAGGGTGCTGGAAACACCATATATTTT	CSVDGAGQGAGNTIYF
TRBV19	TRBJ2-1	-	TRBD1	TGTGCCAGTAGTAAACCAATCGGGACAGGGGACAATGAGCAGTTCTTC	CASSKPIGTGDNEQFF
TRBV5-1	TRBJ2-7	-	TRBD1	TGCGCCAGCAGCGACTTCCGGGACAGGGACCACGAGCAGTACTTC	CASSDFRDRDHEQYF